Below are 18 T cell receptor beta chains sequenced from a single sample in a study of cytomegalovirus exposure and HLA in healthy donors. PCR employed 60 Vbeta and 13 Jbeta primers. Only in-frame clones appear in the TCRdb table, and some are missing; sequencing was by immunoSEQ multiplex PCR. The table records around 210,000 clones, approximately 80% of them present only once. Input material: PBMCs. The receptors come from a man in his fifties in good health and CMV-seronegative.

V is TRBV4-1 and J is TRBJ2-7, with 9 bases that match TRBD1. CDR3 length: 14 amino acids. CDR1 and CDR2 (germline): MGHRA, YSYEKL. The V segment lost 4 bases and the J segment 5 bases; nucleotides outside the gene matches: 6. The DNA for the CDR3 is TGCGCCAGCAGCCCCCGACAGGGGGTCAACGAGCAGTACTTC. The encoded protein is CASSPRQGVNEQYF.

This rearrangement joins TRBV30 to TRBJ1-5, with unresolved D. The CDR3 contains 17 residues. Trimming took 0 bases from V and 0 from J, leaving 15 bases between them. Germline V gene data show CDR1 as GTSNPN and CDR2 as SVGIG (reference sequence). CDR3: CAWSVRPMEGSNQPQHF. Written as DNA, the CDR3 is TGTGCCTGGAGTGTAAGGCCCATGGAGGGTAGCAATCAGCCCCAGCATTTT.

The V gene is TRBV27, the J gene TRBJ1-5; D is undetermined. This CDR3 has 16 residues. The germline V gene has CDR1 MNHEY and CDR2 SMNVEV (reference sequence). The ends were cut back, 2 bases at V and 5 bases at J, with 16 bases in the middle. CDR3 in amino acids: CASSLAVGSTDQPQHF. The CDR3 DNA reads as TGTGCCAGCAGTTTAGCGGTGGGGAGCACGGATCAGCCCCAGCATTTT.

This clone is a singleton in its sample. The V gene is TRBV29-1, the J gene TRBJ1-5, with 8 positions matching TRBD1. This CDR3 comprises 14 residues. Looked up from germline, CDR1 is SQVTM and CDR2 is ANQGSEA. The J segment lost 2 bases and the V segment lost 4 bases, leaving 4 bases of the junction unmatched. The CDR3 loop is CSVATGEGNQPQHF. As DNA, the CDR3 is TGCAGCGTTGCGACAGGGGAAGGCAATCAGCCCCAGCATTTT.

This sequence joins TRBV6-4 and TRBJ2-1, with 9 bases identical to TRBD2. This CDR3 is 15 amino acids long. V shed 6 bases and J 5 bases; nucleotides not matched to a gene: 8. The germline V gene has CDR1 MRHNA and CDR2 SNTAGT. The CDR3 spells CASSAEAGGHNEQFF. DNA for the CDR3: TGTGCCAGCAGCGCGGAAGCGGGAGGACACAATGAGCAGTTCTTC.

This clone was detected a few times. The rearrangement uses TRBV28 and TRBJ2-7; TRBD2 aligns across 10 bases. With V trimmed by 5 bases and J by 6 bases, 19 bases remained unmatched. This CDR3 region has 18 residues. In germline, CDR1 is MDHEN, CDR2 SYDVKM. The CDR3 protein is CASSPSGSGRARGGEQYF. CDR3 DNA sequence: TGTGCCAGCAGTCCCAGTGGAAGCGGGAGGGCCCGAGGGGGCGAGCAGTACTTC.

The chain links TRBV7-9 to TRBJ1-3; a possible D gene is TRBD1 (6 bases). The germline gives CDR1 SEHNR, CDR2 FQNEAQ (reference sequence). The CDR3 is made up of 15 amino acids. Trimming removed 6 bases at V and 0 bases at J, with 12 bases between. Written as DNA, the CDR3 is TGTGCCAGCAGTCTTTGGACAGCCTCTGGAAACACCATATATTTT. This sequence encodes CASSLWTASGNTIYF.

V and J are TRBV18 and TRBJ2-5; tentatively, D is TRBD2 (5 bases). CDR3 length: 14 residues. Germline values: CDR1 KGHSH, CDR2 LQKENI. V was pared by 6 bases and J by 4 bases, with 15 bases between. The CDR3 region is CASSQVIGGETQYF. The CDR3 nucleotides read TGTGCCAGCTCCCAGGTTATCGGAGGAGAGACCCAGTACTTC. Full variable domain (missing parts from reference TRBV18 and TRBJ2-5): NAGVMQNPRHLVRRRGQEARLRCSPMKGHSHVYWYRQLPEEGLKFMVYLQKENIIDESGMPKERFSAEFPKEGPSILRIQQVVRGDSAAYFCASSQVIGGETQYFGPGTRLLVL.

This chain joins TRBV7-6 and TRBJ2-7, with 9 bases fitting TRBD2. Germline V lookup: CDR1 SGHVS, CDR2 FNYEAQ. V lost 1 base to trimming and J lost 6 bases; unmatched junction nucleotides: 13. The CDR3 extends over 17 amino acids. The CDR3 protein is CASSLVPSGKVRSEQYF. As DNA, the CDR3 is TGTGCCAGCAGCTTAGTTCCTAGCGGGAAAGTAAGGAGCGAGCAGTACTTC.

This clone was seen just once. The chain combines TRBV28 with TRBJ2-1; 8 bases are a match to TRBD1. CDR1 is MDHEN, CDR2 SYDVKM, per germline. CDR3 length: 17 amino acids. V lost 6 bases, J lost 2 bases, and 12 bases stayed unmatched. Here the CDR3 DNA reads TGTGCCAGCAGCTTAGCCCAGGGGGCAAAGGCCTACAATGAGCAGTTCTTC. Translation: CASSLAQGAKAYNEQFF.

In its sample, this clone was seen once. In the same sample, other DNA sequences code for this CDR3. V is TRBV5-1 and J is TRBJ2-7; 10 nucleotides line up with TRBD2. J was trimmed by 3 bases and V by 5 bases; bases with no gene match: 8. The CDR3 extends over 15 amino acids. Per the germline V gene, CDR1 is SGHRS and CDR2 is YFSETQ. As DNA, the CDR3 is TGCGCCAGCAGACCCGGACTAGCGGTCTTCTACGAGCAGTACTTC. This sequence encodes CASRPGLAVFYEQYF.

The sample holds one count of this clone. V is TRBV5-4 and J is TRBJ2-1, with 8 bases matching TRBD2. V dropped 3 bases and J dropped 12; count of bases not matched to a gene: 11. The CDR3 contains 14 residues. The germline CDR1 and CDR2 sequences are SGHNT and YYREEE (reference sequence). The CDR3: CASSSGGAKYGQFF. CDR3 coding DNA: TGTGCCAGCAGCTCGGGGGGGGCCAAATATGGGCAGTTCTTC.

The J gene is TRBJ1-5, the V gene TRBV30; weak D call: TRBD1 (6 bases). Trimming took 5 bases from V and 9 from J, leaving 17 bases between them. CDR3 size: 13 residues. Per the germline V gene, CDR1 is GTSNPN and CDR2 is SVGIG (reference sequence). In nucleotides, the CDR3 is TGTGCCTGGGCAGACAGGTCCCTGCGGCCCCAGCATTTT. It codes for CAWADRSLRPQHF.

The chain employs TRBV5-1 and TRBJ2-5; D call uncertain. Trimming stripped 5 bases from V and 5 bases from J, with 16 bases between. The CDR3 totals 14 residues. The germline gives CDR1 SGHRS, CDR2 YFSETQ. The CDR3 is CASRPGWNEETQYF. In DNA form, the CDR3 reads TGCGCCAGCAGGCCCGGGTGGAATGAGGAGACCCAGTACTTC.

This clone was observed once. The chain employs TRBV5-1 and TRBJ1-5; D possibly corresponds to TRBD1 (5 bases). The CDR3 contains 16 residues. Germline V gene lookup returns CDR1 SGHRS and CDR2 YFSETQ. Between the trimmed V and J ends, which lost 4 bases and 1 base, there was a span of 15 bases. The CDR3 nucleotides are TGCGCCAGCAGCCCCGGGGGGGTTGAGAGCAATCAGCCCCAGCATTTT. Translated, it gives CASSPGGVESNQPQHF.

V usage is TRBV9 and J usage is TRBJ2-2; 7 bases fit TRBD1. The length of the CDR3 is 15 residues. Germline V gene sequence: CDR1 SGDLS, CDR2 YYNGEE. The junction had 5 bases not matched to a gene; V was cut back by 1 base and J by 5 bases. CDR3 DNA sequence: TGTGCCAGCAGCGTATCGACAGGGAGAACCGGGGAGCTGTTTTTT. It specifies CASSVSTGRTGELFF.

The chain joins TRBV19 to TRBJ2-3, with 7 bases identical to TRBD2. CDR1 LNHDA and CDR2 SQIVND come from the germline V gene (reference sequence). The V segment lost 8 bases and the J segment 2 bases; nucleotides outside the gene matches: 16. This CDR3 comprises 17 residues. The CDR3 region is CASVPGLPLPITDTQYF. The CDR3, as DNA: TGTGCCAGTGTACCGGGACTACCCCTGCCTATCACAGATACGCAGTATTTT.

The chain uses TRBV19 and TRBJ2-7; 7 positions agree with TRBD2. Trimming took 0 bases from V and 7 from J; bases not matched to a gene: 3. This CDR3 spans 13 amino acids. CDR1 and CDR2 (germline): LNHDA, SQIVND (reference sequence). DNA of the CDR3: TGTGCCAGTAGTATAGACGGGGAGGGGGAGCAGTACTTC. Amino acid sequence: CASSIDGEGEQYF.